These 26 T cell receptor beta chains originate from one sample sequenced in a study of blood T cells in healthy people across ages. It was with a sample-barcoded 5' primer and a J-beta primer mix that a second PCR of roughly 7 to 12 cycles was run. TCRdb used MiXCR to reprocess the 5' RACE reads, holding one entry per CDR3 protein. The sample gives about 650,000 distinct CDR3 sequences, about 30% of which show up once; 15% to 17% is in the top ten. Sequencing was done on a sample of blood. These receptors were collected from a woman of 80 years or more in good health.

Ten or more counts support this clonotype. The rearrangement uses TRBV9 and TRBJ2-3; tentatively, D is TRBD1 (6 bases). The CDR3 covers 15 residues. Germline V gene sequence: CDR1 SGDLS, CDR2 YYNGEE. V was pared by 0 bases and J by 4 bases, with 12 bases between. As DNA, the CDR3 is TGTGCCAGCAGCGTAGGAGGCAGGGGTCCAGATACGCAGTATTTT. This translates into CASSVGGRGPDTQYF.

This clonotype has ten or more counts. This chain links TRBV10-3 with TRBJ2-3; D tentatively fits TRBD1 or TRBD2 (5 bases each). This CDR3 is built from 15 residues. Germline loops: CDR1 ENHRY, CDR2 SYGVKD. V shed 5 bases and J shed 5 bases, with 17 bases lying between them. The CDR3 sequence is CAISLGPAIRDTQYF. In DNA, the CDR3 is TGTGCCATCAGTTTGGGACCTGCCATCAGAGATACGCAGTATTTT.

This rearrangement joins TRBV15 to TRBJ1-1, with 7 bases matching TRBD1. The CDR3 consists of 15 residues. Germline CDR1 reads LNHNV; CDR2 reads YYDKDF (reference sequence). Unmatched junction bases numbered 11, after V lost 5 bases and J lost 5 bases. The CDR3 loop reads CATSRGDRAATEAFF. The CDR3 DNA sequence: TGTGCCACCAGCCGAGGAGACAGGGCCGCTACTGAAGCTTTCTTT.

This clonotype was observed many times. The genes are TRBV15 and TRBJ1-2, with D uncertain. The CDR3 spans 13 residues. Trimming pared 2 bases from V and 7 bases from J, leaving 11 bases between. Germline values: CDR1 LNHNV, CDR2 YYDKDF (reference sequence). CDR3 loop: CATSRPTDSGYTF. Here the CDR3 DNA reads TGTGCCACCAGCAGACCCACGGACTCTGGCTACACCTTC.

This chain uses TRBV12-3 or TRBV12-4 with TRBJ2-5; D is ambiguous. V gave up 6 bases and J gave up 1 base, with 15 bases separating them. CDR3 length equals 15 residues. The CDR3 here is CASRPNQVTQETQYF. Written as DNA, the CDR3 is TGTGCCAGCAGACCTAACCAGGTCACCCAAGAGACCCAGTACTTC.

This clonotype was seen many times. This chain uses TRBV7-2 with TRBJ2-7, with 7 bases aligning to TRBD1. The trim removed 2 bases at V and 7 bases at J, leaving 8 bases unmatched. Germline loops: CDR1 SGHTA, CDR2 FQGNSA. The CDR3 has 14 residues. DNA of the CDR3: TGTGCCAGCAGCTTACAGGGGACAGTCGGTGAGCAGTACTTC. As protein: CASSLQGTVGEQYF.

Points on this clonotype: A clone one base away is much larger, so this may be a read error. The chain has TRBV7-9 and TRBJ1-5; D perhaps matches TRBD1 (6 bases). There are 15 residues in the CDR3. Germline CDR1 reads SEHNR; CDR2 reads FQNEAQ (reference sequence). The CDR3, as DNA: TGTGCCGGCAGCTTAGTGGGCAGGGGCTATCAGCCCCAGCATTTT. Translated, it gives CAGSLVGRGYQPQHF.

Details on this clonotype: This CDR3 fails to terminate in the conserved phenylalanine or tryptophan, so it likely reflects a read error. The limits of the CDR3 on the DNA are not certain, so only TCRdb's listed CDR3 is given. The chain carries TRBV20-1 and TRBJ2-1; the listed D gene, TRBD1, was not tested against the DNA. Termini included, the CDR3 measures 16 amino acids. Germline V gene data show CDR1 as DFQATT and CDR2 as SNEGSKA (reference sequence). CDR3 loop: CSARPGGRFYGHTFGS.

This clonotype showed up many times. The chain uses TRBV18 and TRBJ1-5; TRBD1 might be the D (5 bases). The V end was cut by 5 bases, the J end by 5 bases, with 13 bases between. The CDR3 extends over 14 amino acids. Germline loops: CDR1 KGHSH, CDR2 LQKENI. The CDR3 DNA reads as TGTGCCAGCTCAGTACAACAGGCGGATCAGCCCCAGCATTTT. Translation gives CASSVQQADQPQHF.

This clonotype was counted a few times. The chain couples TRBV5-5 to TRBJ1-5, with D maybe TRBD1 (5 bases). This CDR3 has 13 amino acids. The germline V and J ends were trimmed by 6 bases and 11 bases, with 18 bases remaining between them. CDR1 and CDR2 (germline): SGHKS, YYEKEE (reference sequence). CDR3 protein: CASTDLRGEAQHF. In DNA form, the CDR3 reads TGTGCCAGCACCGACCTTCGGGGGGAAGCCCAGCATTTT.

On this clonotype itself: Its ends do not fully match the called genes, so a read error is possible. This rearrangement joins TRBV9 to TRBJ2-7; 7 nucleotides match TRBD1. From germline, CDR1 is SGDLS and CDR2 YYNGEE. This CDR3 has 14 residues. The CDR3 sequence: CAGSARGSSYEQYF. The CDR3 DNA sequence: TGTGCCGGCAGCGCCAGGGGGTCGAGCTACGAGCAGTACTTC.

This clonotype was counted ten times or more. The chain carries TRBV5-5 and TRBJ1-4, with a weak D call TRBD1 (5 bases). The germline V and J ends were trimmed by 4 bases and 4 bases, with 17 bases remaining between them. Germline loops: CDR1 SGHKS, CDR2 YYEKEE (reference sequence). The CDR3 sequence is 16 residues long. For the CDR3, the DNA is TGTGCCAGCAGCGAAAAGGACGGTGGGGGTAATGAAAAACTGTTTTTT. This translates into CASSEKDGGGNEKLFF.

For this clonotype: This may be a read error: a much more frequent sequence differs by one nucleotide. The chain couples TRBV28 to TRBJ2-5; TRBD1 or TRBD2 may be the D gene (5 bases each). Germline V CDR1 and CDR2: MDHEN, SYDVKM. CDR3 length: 14 residues. The CDR3 DNA reads as TGTGCCTGCAGTTCAATCGGGGCCAGAGAGACCCAGTACTTC. It encodes CACSSIGARETQYF. The whole variable domain, remainder taken from reference TRBV28 and TRBJ2-5, is DVKVTQSSRYLVKRTGEKVFLECVQDMDHENMFWYRQDPGLGLRLIYFSYDVKMKEKGDIPEGYSVSREKKERFSLILESASTNQTSMYLCACSSIGARETQYFGPGTRLLVL.

This clonotype was seen a few times. The gene calls are TRBV30 and TRBJ2-7; tentative D call: TRBD1 (6 bases). Germline assignment: CDR1 GTSNPN and CDR2 SVGIG (reference sequence). Deletions cut 1 base from V and 4 bases from J, with 14 bases between. CDR3 size: 14 residues. For the CDR3, the DNA is TGTGCCTGGAGTGGAACAGGGCCTTGGTACGAGCAGTACTTC. This gives the protein CAWSGTGPWYEQYF.

The chain couples TRBV7-2 to TRBJ1-1; TRBD1 might be the D (5 bases). The CDR3 has 12 residues. Per the germline V gene, CDR1 is SGHTA and CDR2 is FQGNSA. Between the trimmed V and J ends, which lost 5 bases and 6 bases, there was a span of 10 bases. The CDR3 is CTSSRGHAEAFF. The CDR3 DNA reads as TGTACCAGCAGCCGTGGACACGCTGAAGCTTTCTTT.

V gene TRBV7-9 combines with J gene TRBJ2-1; D gene ambiguous. The CDR3 runs to 12 residues. From germline, CDR1 is SEHNR and CDR2 FQNEAQ (reference sequence). V lost 1 base to trimming and J lost 12 bases, with 10 bases between them. The CDR3: CASSLGSQRQFF. The CDR3 DNA follows: TGTGCCAGCAGCTTAGGTTCTCAACGGCAGTTCTTC.

The chain combines TRBV6-5 with TRBJ2-7; D is possibly TRBD2 (5 bases). Germline V lookup: CDR1 MNHEY, CDR2 SVGAGI. Trimming removed 5 bases at V and 5 bases at J, with 13 bases between. This CDR3 has 13 amino acids. The CDR3 DNA reads as TGTGCCAGCAGTACTAGGGCGGTTGACGAGCAGTACTTC. Translating it yields CASSTRAVDEQYF.

This chain connects TRBV3-1 to TRBJ2-1; unclear D gene. V lost 0 bases, J lost 5 bases, and 11 bases lay in between. This CDR3 is built from 15 residues. Germline assignment: CDR1 LGHDT and CDR2 YNNKEL (reference sequence). CDR3 sequence reads: CASSQDLLAHNEQFF. For the CDR3, the DNA is TGTGCCAGCAGCCAAGATCTCCTTGCCCACAATGAGCAGTTCTTC.

Many counts were recorded for this clonotype. The chain uses TRBV27 and TRBJ1-5, with 7 bases lining up with TRBD1. The CDR3 has 13 amino acids. After removal of 6 bases from V and 7 bases from J, the junction contained 6 bases not matched to a gene. Per the germline V gene, CDR1 is MNHEY and CDR2 is SMNVEV (reference sequence). DNA for the CDR3: TGTGCCAGCAGGTCGGGACAGAGACAGCCCCAGCATTTT. Its translation: CASRSGQRQPQHF.

This chain uses TRBV16 with TRBJ1-1; no clear D gene. Trimming left V 2 bases short and J 1 base short, with 8 bases between. The germline V gene has CDR1 KGHSY and CDR2 FQNENV. The CDR3 length is 14 residues. The CDR3 loop reads CASSQRSENTEAFF. The CDR3 DNA is TGTGCCAGCAGCCAACGGTCAGAGAACACTGAAGCTTTCTTT.

The V gene is TRBV20-1, the J gene TRBJ2-7; TRBD2 agrees at 8 bases. The CDR3 runs 16 residues. V lost 3 bases and J lost 3; bases outside the gene matches: 13. CDR1 is DFQATT and CDR2 is SNEGSKA in the germline V gene (reference sequence). The CDR3 protein is CSASGGLQGLVYEQYF. CDR3 coding DNA: TGCAGTGCTAGCGGTGGCCTCCAGGGACTAGTCTACGAGCAGTACTTC.

Ten or more counts support this clonotype. This sequence joins TRBV5-1 and TRBJ1-5, with 8 bases that match TRBD1. The junction had 2 bases not matched to a gene; V was cut back by 4 bases and J by 5 bases. Germline CDR1 and CDR2: SGHRS and YFSETQ. CDR3 length: 13 residues. The CDR3 nucleotides read TGCGCCAGCAGCCCAGGGGGCGATCAGCCCCAGCATTTT. It encodes CASSPGGDQPQHF.

The chain is built from TRBV2 and TRBJ1-4; D not certain. The V and J ends lost 5 bases and 0 bases respectively, with 10 bases between them. Germline V gene lookup returns CDR1 SNHLY and CDR2 FYNNEI. This CDR3 comprises 15 residues. The CDR3 DNA reads TGTGCCAGCAGTCCTCACCTTGCAACTAATGAAAAACTGTTTTTT. The encoded protein is CASSPHLATNEKLFF.

This clonotype was observed at least ten times. The chain has TRBV7-9 and TRBJ1-5, with D unclear. This CDR3 contains 13 residues. V lost 5 bases and J 3 bases, leaving 8 bases between the germline ends. The V gene's germline CDR1 is SEHNR and CDR2 FQNEAQ (reference sequence). Here the CDR3 reads CASSPEPNQPQHF. The CDR3 coding sequence is TGTGCCAGCAGCCCTGAGCCCAATCAGCCCCAGCATTTT.

Many counts were recorded for this clonotype. The chain employs TRBV25-1 and TRBJ2-5; D is undetermined. Trimming removed 3 bases at V and 5 bases at J, with 13 bases between. The CDR3 is 14 residues long. Germline V gene lookup returns CDR1 MGHDK and CDR2 SYGVNS. CDR3 region: CASSDPGPSETQYF. In nucleotides, the CDR3 is TGTGCCAGCAGTGACCCCGGTCCATCGGAGACCCAGTACTTC.

This sequence joins TRBV29-1 and TRBJ2-7, with D perhaps TRBD2 (6 bases). Trimming pared 6 bases from V and 4 bases from J, leaving 19 bases between. The CDR3 contains 14 residues. Per germline, CDR1 SQVTM and CDR2 ANQGSEA. CDR3 in DNA: TGCAGCGTGTCCTATCACGGGAGAGGGTACGAGCAGTACTTC. Its protein product is CSVSYHGRGYEQYF.